The present T cell receptor (beta chain) was sequenced within a study of OX40 agonist ivuxolimab in advanced cancers. Points from the study as a whole: Clones of CD4+ and CD8+ blood T cells grew by week 6 at doses of 0.1 to 3.0 mg/kg.

Concerning this clone: What it recognizes is unknown.

The CDR3 runs 14 residues. With 6 bases removed from V and 4 bases from J, the gap between germline ends came to 14 bases. CDR1 is SGDLS, CDR2 YYNGEE, per germline. TCRdb's copy holds only in-frame clones and misses some; the assay was immunoSEQ multiplex PCR. The sample contains over 55,000 clones, about 86% of which appear only once. V gene TRBV9 combines with J gene TRBJ2-1, with D perhaps matching TRBD1 (6 bases). The input for sequencing was CD4+ or CD8+ T cells sorted from blood, taken in a trial of the OX40 agonist ivuxolimab. The clonotype was recovered from an adult with an advanced solid tumor such as melanoma, head and neck, liver or kidney cancer. The chain's CDR3 is CASNGDKIYNEQFF. CDR3 coding DNA: TGTGCCAGCAATGGGGACAAAATTTACAATGAGCAGTTCTTC. Looking up the rest from reference TRBV9 and TRBJ2-1 gives the full variable domain: DSGVTQTPKHLITATGQRVTLRCSPRSGDLSVYWYQQSLDQGLQFLIQYYNGEERAKGNILERFSAQQFPDLHSELNLSSLELGDSALYFCASNGDKIYNEQFFGPGTRLTVL.